This T cell receptor beta chain was obtained from a study of shared clonotypes between healthy human individuals. Genomic DNA came from 70 million to 100 million PBMCs in unsorted samples. A deep-level run was used for the assay. Original processing methods: ImmunoSEQ junction-only sequences lacked quality scores, so their filtering differed. Assay: immunoSEQ multiplex PCR; the TCRdb copy retains only in-frame clones and omits some. That table is the source of V, J and clone size, and D and trimming were worked out from the DNA. The data show about 460,000 clones, roughly 80% seen once. The germline CDR1 and CDR2 sequences are SQVTM and ANQGSEA. This CDR3 has 15 residues. This clone was picked up many times.

The sample taken for sequencing was PBMCs. This chain links TRBV29-1 with TRBJ2-5; 9 nucleotides align to TRBD1. The J call is doubtful: the DNA matches TRBJ2-7 better. This clonotype was sampled from a middle-aged woman in good health. Some clones in this sample may be carry-over from other donors' samples. As DNA, the CDR3 is TGCAGCGTTGTGGGGGAAGGGACAGGGCTCTACGAGCAGTACTTC. Its translation: CSVVGEGTGLYEQYF.